The clone carrying this T cell receptor (beta chain) was detected only a few times. Its antigen remains unidentified. The record originates from a study of radiotherapy plus CTLA-4 blockade in lung cancer. Study-wide results and limits: Strongest reported response predictors: early blood clone changes and post-radiation interferon-beta.

The V and J ends lost 1 base and 7 bases, in that order; junction bases with no gene match: 9. Germline loops: CDR1 LGHNA, CDR2 YSLEER. The length of the CDR3 is 16 residues. The table came from immunoSEQ multiplex PCR; TCRdb's copy has only in-frame clones and leaves some out. Of roughly 50,000 clones listed, about 88% are singletons. This sequence originates from a human donor with non-small cell lung cancer whose response to radiotherapy plus ipilimumab could not be evaluated. This material consisted of peripheral blood, taken from a patient treated with radiotherapy plus ipilimumab. The gene calls are TRBV4-3 and TRBJ1-4; 7 bases map to TRBD1. The CDR3 is CASSQVRGAGSEKLFF. CDR3 nucleotide sequence: TGCGCCAGCAGCCAAGTCAGGGGGGCAGGGAGTGAAAAACTGTTTTTT.